This T cell receptor beta chain was retrieved from a study of shared clonotypes between healthy human individuals. Donation came from healthy HIV-negative adults that had no recent acute infections or vaccinations. The assay used deep level. Under the authors' procedure: Without quality scores, immunoSEQ junctional reads could not be filtered like full-length reads. Clones were sequenced by immunoSEQ multiplex PCR, and TCRdb holds only the in-frame ones, with some missing. V, J and clone size are those of that table, while D and trimming were read from the DNA. The repertoire holds roughly 500,000 clones, approximately 78% seen once, with around 11% in the top ten. The sequencing sample was made of PBMCs. This TCR derives from a woman aged 40-49 years in good health. Some clones in this sample may be carry-over from other donors' samples.

The CDR3 is CASSGVRTGGTEAFF. The CDR3 DNA reads TGTGCCAGCAGTGGGGTCCGGACAGGGGGGACTGAAGCTTTCTTT. The chain has TRBV25-1 and TRBJ1-1; 10 bases map to TRBD1. Germline V gene lookup returns CDR1 MGHDK and CDR2 SYGVNS. Trimming cost V 4 bases and J 5 bases; bases outside gene matches: 7. This CDR3 is 15 amino acids long.